The rows below give T cell receptor beta chains drawn from one sample of a study of technical replicates of blood from a few donors. Libraries were prepared by immunoSEQ multiplex PCR; TCRdb keeps only in-frame clonotypes and omits some of them. This table has approximately 79,000 clones, 85% to 95% appearing once. Input material: T cells isolated from PBMCs. The receptors originated from a human donor in good health. Each CDR3 is given with its conserved first and last residue. The D gene is left open where the match is weak. Part of the rows lack a size; the others show once, few, many or a class for expanded clones.

clone_size: NA; d_call: TRBD1; cdr3_length: 13; v_call: TRBV28; j_call: TRBJ2-7; cdr3_nt: TGTGCCAGCAGTTCCGGACAGGGAAACGAGCAGTACTTC; cdr3_aa: CASSSGQGNEQYF
clone_size: NA; d_call: NA; cdr3_length: 14; v_call: TRBV5-1; j_call: TRBJ2-5; cdr3_nt: TGCGCCAGCAGCTACCGGGACACCCAAGAGACCCAGTACTTC; cdr3_aa: CASSYRDTQETQYF
clone_size: NA; d_call: TRBD2; cdr3_length: 14; v_call: TRBV27; j_call: TRBJ2-5; cdr3_nt: TGTGCCAGTTCTAGCGGGAGCGCTCTTTTAACCCAGTACTTC; cdr3_aa: CASSSGSALLTQYF
clone_size: NA; d_call: TRBD2; cdr3_length: 14; v_call: TRBV7-3; j_call: TRBJ2-7; cdr3_nt: TGTGCCAGCAGCTTATTAGCGGGAGTGTCTGAGCAGTACTTC; cdr3_aa: CASSLLAGVSEQYF
clone_size: NA; d_call: TRBD2; cdr3_length: 15; v_call: TRBV4-1; j_call: TRBJ2-1; cdr3_nt: TGCGCCAGCAGCCATACTAGCGCCTCCTACAATGAGCAGTTCTTC; cdr3_aa: CASSHTSASYNEQFF
clone_size: NA; d_call: NA; cdr3_length: 14; v_call: TRBV7-9; j_call: TRBJ2-7; cdr3_nt: TGTGCCAGCAGCTTAACCGGCTACGGCGGGGAGCAGTACTTC; cdr3_aa: CASSLTGYGGEQYF
clone_size: NA; d_call: TRBD1; cdr3_length: 15; v_call: TRBV19; j_call: TRBJ2-7; cdr3_nt: TGTGCCAGTAGCGCCTCCGGACAGGGTATGAACGAGCAGTACTTC; cdr3_aa: CASSASGQGMNEQYF
clone_size: NA; d_call: NA; cdr3_length: 15; v_call: TRBV30; j_call: TRBJ2-5; cdr3_nt: TGTGCCTGGAGTGTGACCACTAGCTTCCAAGAGACCCAGTACTTC; cdr3_aa: CAWSVTTSFQETQYF
clone_size: NA; d_call: NA; cdr3_length: 14; v_call: TRBV6-1; j_call: TRBJ2-1; cdr3_nt: TGTGCCAGCAGTGAGTCGCGGGGTGCCAATGAGCAGTTCTTC; cdr3_aa: CASSESRGANEQFF
clone_size: NA; d_call: NA; cdr3_length: 14; v_call: TRBV5-1; j_call: TRBJ2-5; cdr3_nt: TGCGCCAGCAGCTTGTTCGCCGGGTCGGAGACCCAGTACTTC; cdr3_aa: CASSLFAGSETQYF
clone_size: NA; d_call: NA; cdr3_length: 14; v_call: TRBV27; j_call: TRBJ2-7; cdr3_nt: TGTGCCAGCAGTTTATTGGAGCAAGGCTACGAGCAGTACTTC; cdr3_aa: CASSLLEQGYEQYF
clone_size: NA; d_call: NA; cdr3_length: 16; v_call: TRBV29-1; j_call: TRBJ1-5; cdr3_nt: TGCAGCCCTTTCTCCCCCCGGACTGGGAACAATCAGCCCCAGCATTTT; cdr3_aa: CSPFSPRTGNNQPQHF
clone_size: NA; d_call: NA; cdr3_length: 13; v_call: TRBV11-3; j_call: TRBJ1-1; cdr3_nt: TGTGCCAGCAGGCGACAGGTTGGCACTGAAGCTTTCTTT; cdr3_aa: CASRRQVGTEAFF
clone_size: NA; d_call: NA; cdr3_length: 15; v_call: TRBV6-6; j_call: TRBJ1-2; cdr3_nt: TGTGCCAGCAGTTACTCCGGGGGGGGTGCCGATGGCTACACCTTC; cdr3_aa: CASSYSGGGADGYTF
clone_size: once; d_call: NA; cdr3_length: 14; v_call: TRBV28; j_call: TRBJ2-7; cdr3_nt: TGTGCCAGCAGTTTAGTGGGTCGGGTCTACGAGCAGTACTTC; cdr3_aa: CASSLVGRVYEQYF
clone_size: NA; d_call: NA; cdr3_length: 15; v_call: TRBV4-1; j_call: TRBJ2-1; cdr3_nt: TGCGCCAGCAGCCAACGGAGCGGCTCCTACAATGAGCAGTTCTTC; cdr3_aa: CASSQRSGSYNEQFF
clone_size: once; d_call: TRBD1; cdr3_length: 15; v_call: TRBV9; j_call: TRBJ2-2; cdr3_nt: TGTGCCAGCAGCGTACGGGACAGGGGGACCGGGGAGCTGTTTTTT; cdr3_aa: CASSVRDRGTGELFF
clone_size: once; d_call: NA; cdr3_length: 16; v_call: TRBV28; j_call: TRBJ2-2; cdr3_nt: TGTGCCAGCACTCAGGACACAACCTTTAACACCGGGGAGCTGTTTTTT; cdr3_aa: CASTQDTTFNTGELFF
clone_size: NA; d_call: NA; cdr3_length: 14; v_call: TRBV19; j_call: TRBJ2-7; cdr3_nt: TGTGCCAGTTCCAGAGGGCGGATTTCCTACGAGCAGTACTTC; cdr3_aa: CASSRGRISYEQYF
clone_size: NA; d_call: NA; cdr3_length: 15; v_call: TRBV7-9; j_call: TRBJ2-2; cdr3_nt: TGTGCCAGCAGCTTAGTAGGGGAGGTCACCGGGGAGCTGTTTTTT; cdr3_aa: CASSLVGEVTGELFF
clone_size: NA; d_call: NA; cdr3_length: 14; v_call: TRBV6-1; j_call: TRBJ1-5; cdr3_nt: TGTGCCAGCAGTGAGGCGGATTATAATCAGCCCCAGCATTTT; cdr3_aa: CASSEADYNQPQHF
clone_size: NA; d_call: TRBD2; cdr3_length: 13; v_call: TRBV10-3; j_call: TRBJ2-7; cdr3_nt: TGTGCCATCAGTCCCGGGACTAGGCCCGAGCAGTACTTC; cdr3_aa: CAISPGTRPEQYF
clone_size: NA; d_call: NA; cdr3_length: 12; v_call: TRBV28; j_call: TRBJ2-7; cdr3_nt: TGTGCCAGCACGCGGGGTAGCTACGAGCAGTACTTC; cdr3_aa: CASTRGSYEQYF
clone_size: NA; d_call: NA; cdr3_length: 13; v_call: TRBV7-5; j_call: TRBJ2-7; cdr3_nt: TGTGTCAGAAGCTTAGCGACTGGCTACGAGCAGTACTTC; cdr3_aa: CVRSLATGYEQYF
clone_size: NA; d_call: TRBD1; cdr3_length: 16; v_call: TRBV27; j_call: TRBJ2-3; cdr3_nt: TGTGCCAGCAGTAACCGGGACAGGGGGCATACAGATACGCAGTATTTT; cdr3_aa: CASSNRDRGHTDTQYF
clone_size: NA; d_call: NA; cdr3_length: 13; v_call: TRBV30; j_call: TRBJ2-5; cdr3_nt: TGTGCCTGGAGCCCTCTAGGGGCCGAGACCCAGTACTTC; cdr3_aa: CAWSPLGAETQYF
clone_size: NA; d_call: TRBD1; cdr3_length: 15; v_call: TRBV19; j_call: TRBJ2-5; cdr3_nt: TGTGCCAGTAGTCCCTACGACAGGGGGCGAGAGACCCAGTACTTC; cdr3_aa: CASSPYDRGRETQYF
clone_size: NA; d_call: TRBD2; cdr3_length: 16; v_call: TRBV7-2; j_call: TRBJ2-5; cdr3_nt: TGTGCCAGCAGCTTAATAGCGGGGGAAGGCCAAGAGACCCAGTACTTC; cdr3_aa: CASSLIAGEGQETQYF
clone_size: NA; d_call: NA; cdr3_length: 15; v_call: TRBV7-3; j_call: TRBJ1-2; cdr3_nt: TGTGCCAGCAGCTTAGGGACTCCCGGGGGTGGTGGCTACACCTTC; cdr3_aa: CASSLGTPGGGGYTF
clone_size: NA; d_call: NA; cdr3_length: 17; v_call: TRBV27; j_call: TRBJ1-5; cdr3_nt: TGTGCCAGCAGTTTTAGCTGGGGGCTTGGAACAAATCAGCCCCAGCATTTT; cdr3_aa: CASSFSWGLGTNQPQHF
clone_size: NA; d_call: NA; cdr3_length: 15; v_call: TRBV4-2; j_call: TRBJ2-3; cdr3_nt: TGTGCCAGCAGCCAACTTGACAGACTGACAGATACGCAGTATTTT; cdr3_aa: CASSQLDRLTDTQYF
clone_size: NA; d_call: TRBD2; cdr3_length: 18; v_call: TRBV9; j_call: TRBJ2-3; cdr3_nt: TGTGCCAGCAGCGTAGAGGGGGGACTAGCGGGATTCACAGATACGCAGTATTTT; cdr3_aa: CASSVEGGLAGFTDTQYF
clone_size: NA; d_call: NA; cdr3_length: 13; v_call: TRBV5-8; j_call: TRBJ1-5; cdr3_nt: TGTGCCAGCAGCTTGGGGGGCCTCCAGCCCCAGCATTTT; cdr3_aa: CASSLGGLQPQHF
clone_size: NA; d_call: NA; cdr3_length: 15; v_call: TRBV7-3; j_call: TRBJ2-1; cdr3_nt: TGTGCCAGCAGCCGCGAGGAGGCCTGGGATAATGAGCAGTTCTTC; cdr3_aa: CASSREEAWDNEQFF
clone_size: NA; d_call: TRBD2; cdr3_length: 16; v_call: TRBV5-1; j_call: TRBJ2-3; cdr3_nt: TGCGCCAGCAGCACCCCAACTAGCGGGAGGGTAGATACGCAGTATTTT; cdr3_aa: CASSTPTSGRVDTQYF
clone_size: NA; d_call: NA; cdr3_length: 13; v_call: TRBV6-5; j_call: TRBJ1-3; cdr3_nt: TGTGCCAGCTGGCGGGGCTCTGGAAACACCATATATTTT; cdr3_aa: CASWRGSGNTIYF
clone_size: once; d_call: TRBD1; cdr3_length: 14; v_call: TRBV5-4; j_call: TRBJ1-5; cdr3_nt: TGTGCCAGCAGCTCAGACAGGGGCGATCAGCCCCAGCATTTT; cdr3_aa: CASSSDRGDQPQHF
clone_size: NA; d_call: NA; cdr3_length: 13; v_call: TRBV2; j_call: TRBJ1-5; cdr3_nt: TGTGCCAGCAGAAAAAATGAGAATCAGCCCCAGCATTTT; cdr3_aa: CASRKNENQPQHF
clone_size: NA; d_call: TRBD1; cdr3_length: 15; v_call: TRBV19; j_call: TRBJ1-1; cdr3_nt: TGTGCCAGTAGTATAGGTGGGACAGAGAACACTGAAGCTTTCTTT; cdr3_aa: CASSIGGTENTEAFF
clone_size: once; d_call: NA; cdr3_length: 13; v_call: TRBV7-3; j_call: TRBJ1-1; cdr3_nt: TGTGCCAGCAGCTTGTACAGGAACACTGAAGCTTTCTTT; cdr3_aa: CASSLYRNTEAFF
clone_size: NA; d_call: NA; cdr3_length: 14; v_call: TRBV7-3; j_call: TRBJ2-5; cdr3_nt: TGTGCCAGCAGCTCATGGGGGAGGCCAGAGACCCAGTACTTC; cdr3_aa: CASSSWGRPETQYF
clone_size: once; d_call: NA; cdr3_length: 13; v_call: TRBV5-5; j_call: TRBJ1-5; cdr3_nt: TGTGCCAGCAGCTTGGCAGGATATCAGCCCCAGCATTTT; cdr3_aa: CASSLAGYQPQHF
clone_size: NA; d_call: NA; cdr3_length: 15; v_call: TRBV5-4; j_call: TRBJ1-2; cdr3_nt: TGTGCCAGCAGCGGAGGGTTTGGCCCCGTGAATGGCTACACCTTC; cdr3_aa: CASSGGFGPVNGYTF
clone_size: NA; d_call: NA; cdr3_length: 17; v_call: TRBV4-3; j_call: TRBJ2-1; cdr3_nt: TGCGCCAGCAGCCAAGGGGACCTAGCGCCCCTAGGGAATGAGCAGTTCTTC; cdr3_aa: CASSQGDLAPLGNEQFF
clone_size: NA; d_call: NA; cdr3_length: 13; v_call: TRBV9; j_call: TRBJ2-7; cdr3_nt: TGTGCCAGCAGCCCTGGGCCCCCCTACGAGCAGTACTTC; cdr3_aa: CASSPGPPYEQYF
clone_size: NA; d_call: NA; cdr3_length: 13; v_call: TRBV14; j_call: TRBJ1-2; cdr3_nt: TGTGCCAGCAGCCAAGGTACATTTTATGGCTACACCTTC; cdr3_aa: CASSQGTFYGYTF
clone_size: few; d_call: NA; cdr3_length: 16; v_call: TRBV4-2; j_call: TRBJ1-1; cdr3_nt: TGTGCCAGCAGCCAAGAAGTGGGACTCTACAACACTGAAGCTTTCTTT; cdr3_aa: CASSQEVGLYNTEAFF
clone_size: NA; d_call: NA; cdr3_length: 13; v_call: TRBV29-1; j_call: TRBJ2-7; cdr3_nt: TGCAGCGTTGAAGATCCGTATAGGAGGGAGCAGTACTTC; cdr3_aa: CSVEDPYRREQYF
clone_size: NA; d_call: TRBD1; cdr3_length: 18; v_call: TRBV5-6; j_call: TRBJ2-7; cdr3_nt: TGTGCCAGCAGCTTTTACGGGTCCGGGACAGGTGTAACCTACGAGCAGTACTTC; cdr3_aa: CASSFYGSGTGVTYEQYF
clone_size: NA; d_call: NA; cdr3_length: 13; v_call: TRBV27; j_call: TRBJ2-3; cdr3_nt: TGTGCCAGCAGTTTTGAGGGTCGGGATACGCAGTATTTT; cdr3_aa: CASSFEGRDTQYF
clone_size: few; d_call: NA; cdr3_length: 14; v_call: TRBV18; j_call: TRBJ1-4; cdr3_nt: TGTGCCAGCTCACCAAGCAGGGCCAATGAAAAACTGTTTTTT; cdr3_aa: CASSPSRANEKLFF
clone_size: NA; d_call: TRBD2; cdr3_length: 13; v_call: TRBV7-9; j_call: TRBJ2-2; cdr3_nt: TGCTCCCCCTCTAGCGGGAGGATCGGGGAGCTGTTTTTT; cdr3_aa: CSPSSGRIGELFF
clone_size: NA; d_call: NA; cdr3_length: 14; v_call: TRBV12-2; j_call: TRBJ1-1; cdr3_nt: TGTGCAAGTCGCACTCGGGGGGCACACACTGAAGCTTTCTTT; cdr3_aa: CASRTRGAHTEAFF
clone_size: NA; d_call: TRBD2; cdr3_length: 15; v_call: TRBV5-1; j_call: TRBJ2-7; cdr3_nt: TGCGCCAGCAGCTTCTCGGCTAGCGGGGACTACGAGCAGTACTTC; cdr3_aa: CASSFSASGDYEQYF